This paragraph reports one TCR beta chain. Profiling relied on immunoSEQ multiplex PCR, and the TCRdb table lists in-frame clones only, not all of them. The sample yields hundreds of thousands of clones, under 95% seen once. Germline assignment: CDR1 MGHRA and CDR2 YSYEKL. V lost 5 bases to trimming and J lost 8 bases; unmatched junction nucleotides: 8. This CDR3 has 15 amino acids. The sample comes from a study of blood T cell repertoires in COVID-19. Study details: PBMCs, B-cell-depleted T cells, or T cells provided the cDNA or gDNA that made up the material.

The sequence was collected from a woman under 30 who had recovered from COVID-19. The rearrangement uses TRBV4-1 and TRBJ2-1; 11 nucleotides match TRBD2. Sequenced sample: peripheral blood. In DNA, the CDR3 is TGCGCCAGCAGCGTAGCGGGAGGGCCATTGGATGAGCAGTTCTTC. Encoded protein: CASSVAGGPLDEQFF.